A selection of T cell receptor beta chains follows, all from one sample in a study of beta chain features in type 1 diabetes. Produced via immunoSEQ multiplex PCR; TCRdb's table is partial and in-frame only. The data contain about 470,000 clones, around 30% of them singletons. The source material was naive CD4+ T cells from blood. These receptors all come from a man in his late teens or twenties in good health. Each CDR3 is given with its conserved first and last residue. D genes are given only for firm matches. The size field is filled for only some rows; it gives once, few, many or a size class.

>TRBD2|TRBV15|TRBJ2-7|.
TGTGCCACCAGCGGGGGACTAGCGGGACCCTACGAGCAGTACTTC
CATSGGLAGPYEQYF
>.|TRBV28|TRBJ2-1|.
TGTGCCAGCAGTTTATTACAGGGAGTTTACAATGAGCAGTTCTTC
CASSLLQGVYNEQFF
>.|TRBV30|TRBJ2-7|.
TGTGCCTGGAGTCAGGGATACTACGAGCAGTACTTC
CAWSQGYYEQYF
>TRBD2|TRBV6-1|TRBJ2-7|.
TGTGCCAGCACCCTCGGGGGGACCTACGAGCAGTACTTC
CASTLGGTYEQYF
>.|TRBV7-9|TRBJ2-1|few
TGTGCCAGCAGCTCAACCCGGCTAGCCCAAGAGGAGCAGTTCTTC
CASSSTRLAQEEQFF
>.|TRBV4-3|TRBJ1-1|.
TGCGCCAGCAGACGGGAGATGGGAGACACTGAAGCTTTCTTT
CASRREMGDTEAFF
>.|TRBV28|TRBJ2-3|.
TGTGCCAGCAGTCCCCGATCACGAAATACGCAGTATTTT
CASSPRSRNTQYF
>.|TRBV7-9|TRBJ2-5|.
TGTGCCAGCAGCGACCTACAGGAGACCCAGTACTTC
CASSDLQETQYF
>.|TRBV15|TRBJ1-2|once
TGTGCCACCAGCCAGGACTCGACCTATGGCTACACCTTC
CATSQDSTYGYTF
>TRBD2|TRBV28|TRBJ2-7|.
TGTGCCAGCAGTTTATGGGGACTAGTGGACGAGCAGTACTTC
CASSLWGLVDEQYF
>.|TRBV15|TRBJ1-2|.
TGTGCCACCAGCAGAGAGCACGGGCAATGGTCCGGCTACACCTTC
CATSREHGQWSGYTF
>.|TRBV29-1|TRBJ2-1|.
TGCAGCGGTAGACGGGACAATGAGCAGTTCTTC
CSGRRDNEQFF
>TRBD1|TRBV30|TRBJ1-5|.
TGTGCCTGGAGTGTGAGCGACAGGGGGCTTCTTACGGGTCAGCCCCAGCATTTT
CAWSVSDRGLLTGQPQHF
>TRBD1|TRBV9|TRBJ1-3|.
TGTGCCAGCAGCGTAGCTGATGGACAGGGTCCTGGAAACACCATATATTTT
CASSVADGQGPGNTIYF
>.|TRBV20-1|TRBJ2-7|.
TGCAGTGCTAGCGGGAGCGGCGAGCAGTACTTC
CSASGSGEQYF
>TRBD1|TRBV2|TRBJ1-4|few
TGTGCCAGCAGTCCACAAACTGGACAGGGTTGGGAAAAACTGTTTTTT
CASSPQTGQGWEKLFF
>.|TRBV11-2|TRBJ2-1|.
TGTGCCAGCAGCTGGACGGGAGTGCGCAATGAGCAGTTCTTC
CASSWTGVRNEQFF
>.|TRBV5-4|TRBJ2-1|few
TGTGCCAGCAGCCTTGAACCTACTAGTTCGGGGTACAATGAGCAGTTCTTC
CASSLEPTSSGYNEQFF
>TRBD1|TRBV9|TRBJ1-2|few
TGTGCCAGCAGCGTAGGGACAGGGAACTATGGCTACACCTTC
CASSVGTGNYGYTF
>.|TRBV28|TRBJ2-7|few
TGTGCCAGCCCTCCGTCGGGGCAGGTAGTGCCCTACGAGCAGTACTTC
CASPPSGQVVPYEQYF
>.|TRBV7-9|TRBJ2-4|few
TGTGCCAGCAGCTTAGTTGCAGCCCAAAACATTCAGTACTTC
CASSLVAAQNIQYF
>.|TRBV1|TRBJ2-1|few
TGCACCAGCAGTGCGGGAACCTACAATGAGCAGTTCTTC
CTSSAGTYNEQFF